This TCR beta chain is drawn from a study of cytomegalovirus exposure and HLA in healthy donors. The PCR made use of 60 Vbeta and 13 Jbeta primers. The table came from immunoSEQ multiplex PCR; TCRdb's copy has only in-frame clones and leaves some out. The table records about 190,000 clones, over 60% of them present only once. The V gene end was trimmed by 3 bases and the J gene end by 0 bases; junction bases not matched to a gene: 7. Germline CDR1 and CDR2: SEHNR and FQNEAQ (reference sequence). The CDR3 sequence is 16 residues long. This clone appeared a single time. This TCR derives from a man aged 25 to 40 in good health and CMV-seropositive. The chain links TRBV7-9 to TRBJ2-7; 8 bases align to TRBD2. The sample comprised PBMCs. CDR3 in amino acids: CASSFPAGATSYEQYF. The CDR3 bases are TGTGCCAGCAGCTTCCCAGCGGGGGCGACCTCCTACGAGCAGTACTTC. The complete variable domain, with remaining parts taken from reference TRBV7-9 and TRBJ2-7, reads DTGVSQNPRHKITKRGQNVTFRCDPISEHNRLYWYRQTLGQGPEFLTYFQNEAQLEKSRLLSDRFSAERPKGSFSTLEIQRTEQGDSAMYLCASSFPAGATSYEQYFGPGTRLTVT.